The entry below gives a single T cell receptor (beta chain) sequence along with its context. MiXCR, applied by TCRdb to the 5' RACE reads, yields one record per CDR3 protein. The table includes approximately 300,000 distinct CDR3 sequences, 6.8% detected once. CDR3 length equals 13 residues. V shed 3 bases and J 9 bases; nucleotides not matched to a gene: 5. This record comes from a study of T cells after yellow fever vaccination. The chain recombines TRBV12-3 or TRBV12-4 with TRBJ2-1, with 7 nucleotides matching TRBD2. This TCR was sampled from a man between 18 and 35 years old who received the YFV17D yellow fever vaccine. The specimen was PBMCs, collected around 45 days after the first yellow fever vaccination. Written as DNA, the CDR3 is TGTGCCAGCAGTTTCGGGGGGTACGGTGAGCAGTTCTTC. Encoded protein: CASSFGGYGEQFF.